This is a list of T cell receptor beta chains from one sample in a study of blood T cell repertoires in COVID-19. Using immunoSEQ multiplex PCR, the repertoire was profiled, and TCRdb retains in-frame clones only, with some absent. The sample lists around 63,000 clones, more than 70% occurring once. Sequencing input: peripheral blood. These receptors originate from a man between 60 and 75 years old with acute or convalescent COVID-19. Both conserved end residues are part of each CDR3. A D gene is named only where the DNA matches it firmly. The size field is filled for only some rows; it gives once, few, many or a size class.

j_call v_call clone_size d_call cdr3_aa cdr3_nt
TRBJ1-2 TRBV27 - - CASSSAGRNDYGYTF TGTGCCAGCAGTAGTGCGGGGAGGAATGACTATGGCTACACCTTC
TRBJ1-2 TRBV19 once - CASSRAGNGYTF TGTGCCAGTAGTCGGGCAGGGAATGGCTACACCTTC
TRBJ2-2 TRBV19 - TRBD2 CASKASGGNTGELFF TGTGCCAGTAAGGCTAGCGGGGGGAACACCGGGGAGCTGTTTTTT
TRBJ2-5 TRBV4-2 - TRBD1 CASSQDWQGAWETQYF TGTGCCAGCAGCCAAGATTGGCAGGGGGCATGGGAGACCCAGTACTTC
TRBJ2-1 TRBV27 once TRBD2 CASTFGGGNEQFF TGTGCCAGCACCTTTGGGGGGGGCAATGAGCAGTTCTTC
TRBJ2-5 TRBV10-2 - TRBD1 CASRGDRGETQYF TGCGCCAGCAGGGGGGACAGGGGTGAGACCCAGTACTTC
TRBJ1-4 TRBV27 - - CASSPLDSSGEKLFF TGTGCCAGCAGTCCGCTGGACAGCTCCGGTGAAAAACTGTTTTTT
TRBJ1-6 TRBV10-2 - TRBD1 CASDGTGSSPLHF TGCGCCAGCGACGGGACAGGCAGCTCACCCCTCCACTTT
TRBJ2-1 TRBV11-2 - TRBD2 CASSPTYSGGIYNEQFF TGTGCCAGCAGCCCCACGTACAGCGGGGGGATTTACAATGAGCAGTTCTTC
TRBJ1-5 TRBV12-3/TRBV12-4 - - CASTTGGTQPQHF TGTGCCAGCACGACGGGGGGAACTCAGCCCCAGCATTTT
TRBJ2-1 TRBV9 - TRBD2 CASSFSGGSYNEQFF TGTGCCAGCAGTTTTAGCGGGGGCTCCTACAATGAGCAGTTCTTC
TRBJ2-1 TRBV4-3 once - CASSQASSGYNEQFF TGCGCCAGCAGCCAAGCGTCTTCAGGCTACAATGAGCAGTTCTTC
TRBJ1-6 TRBV19 - - CASSIDLTDYNSPLHF TGTGCCAGTAGTATAGACCTAACAGATTATAATTCACCCCTCCACTTT
TRBJ2-5 TRBV5-1 - TRBD2 CASSLEPSGNQETQYF TGCGCCAGCAGCTTGGAGCCTAGCGGGAACCAAGAGACCCAGTACTTC
TRBJ1-2 TRBV25-1 - - CASVKRYGYTF TGTGCCAGCGTTAAGAGATATGGCTACACCTTC
TRBJ2-7 TRBV7-9 - - CASSLGGTPFHEQYF TGTGCCAGCAGCTTAGGAGGGACACCTTTCCACGAGCAGTACTTC
TRBJ1-1 TRBV29-1 - TRBD1 CSDSGGTEAFF TGCAGCGACTCAGGGGGAACTGAAGCTTTCTTT
TRBJ1-1 TRBV19 - - CASITPNLNTEAFF TGTGCCAGCATTACCCCCAATCTAAACACTGAAGCTTTCTTT
TRBJ1-2 TRBV10-3 - - CAISEDNSYGYTF TGTGCCATCAGTGAGGACAATTCCTATGGCTACACCTTC
TRBJ1-5 TRBV19 - - CAIGVTQPQHF TGTGCCATAGGGGTAACTCAGCCCCAGCATTTT
TRBJ2-3 TRBV14 - TRBD2 CASRRGGASDTQYF TGTGCCAGCAGACGCGGGGGGGCTTCAGATACGCAGTATTTT
TRBJ2-7 TRBV9 - - CASSVGQRTYEQYF TGTGCCAGCAGCGTCGGACAGAGGACCTACGAGCAGTACTTC
TRBJ2-1 TRBV19 once - CASSIAAGRHNEQFF TGTGCCAGTAGTATCGCGGCGGGGAGACACAATGAGCAGTTCTTC
TRBJ2-5 TRBV6-5 - - CASSSGQLAQYF TGTGCCAGCAGCTCGGGACAACTGGCCCAGTACTTC
TRBJ1-2 TRBV19 - - CASSIGRAYGYTF TGTGCCAGTAGTATAGGCAGGGCCTATGGCTACACCTTC
TRBJ2-1 TRBV10-3 - - CAISAQGRDNEQFF TGTGCCATCAGTGCCCAGGGCCGCGACAATGAGCAGTTCTTC
TRBJ2-3 TRBV11-2 - - CASSLDEGPTDTQYF TGTGCCAGCAGCTTAGACGAGGGCCCCACAGATACGCAGTATTTT
TRBJ1-5 TRBV5-4 once - CASSLDGDQPQHF TGTGCCAGCAGCTTGGACGGTGATCAGCCCCAGCATTTT
TRBJ1-5 TRBV28 - - CASRPSRRGGIGNQPQHF TGTGCCAGCAGACCATCCCGTCGGGGGGGTATTGGTAATCAGCCCCAGCATTTT
TRBJ2-1 TRBV30 - TRBD2 CAWSVPATGLAGNEQFF TGTGCCTGGAGTGTACCGGCGACGGGACTAGCGGGGAATGAGCAGTTCTTC
TRBJ2-1 TRBV3-1/TRBV3-2 - TRBD2 CASSQDLSGGPQFF TGTGCCAGCAGCCAAGATCTTAGCGGGGGGCCGCAGTTCTTC
TRBJ1-3 TRBV6-5 - - CASSYTGQGRNTIYF TGTGCCAGCAGTTATACTGGGCAGGGGAGAAACACCATATATTTT
TRBJ2-1 TRBV13 few - CASSQHDEQFF TGTGCCAGCAGCCAACACGATGAGCAGTTCTTC
TRBJ2-3 TRBV7-2 - TRBD2 CASSLVRTSGIDTQYF TGTGCCAGCAGCTTAGTGAGGACTAGCGGGATAGATACGCAGTATTTT
TRBJ1-4 TRBV4-3 once - CASSQERQGHATNEKLFF TGCGCCAGCAGCCAAGAAAGGCAGGGGCATGCAACTAATGAAAAACTGTTTTTT
TRBJ2-3 TRBV30 - TRBD2 CAWSGQRGAEIRDTQYF TGTGCCTGGAGTGGTCAGCGGGGGGCCGAAATTCGAGATACGCAGTATTTT
TRBJ1-2 TRBV7-8 - TRBD1 CASSLRTGWLGYTF TGTGCCAGCAGCCTCAGGACAGGGTGGCTTGGCTACACCTTC
TRBJ2-3 TRBV18 - - CASSPRTGTDTQYF TGTGCCAGCTCACCACGGACAGGCACAGATACGCAGTATTTT
TRBJ2-7 TRBV6-6 few TRBD2 CASSYVPGGFGEQYF TGTGCCAGCAGTTACGTCCCGGGGGGTTTCGGCGAGCAGTACTTC
TRBJ1-1 TRBV30 - TRBD1 CAWGTGSMNTEAFF TGTGCCTGGGGGACAGGATCCATGAACACTGAAGCTTTCTTT